The 18 T cell receptor beta chains listed next were all sequenced from one sample in a study of blood T cell repertoires in COVID-19. Data came from immunoSEQ multiplex PCR; TCRdb stores just in-frame clones and leaves some out. Of over 150,000 clones in the sample, approximately 83% were seen once. The sample consisted of peripheral blood. The receptors come from a woman older than 75 with acute or convalescent COVID-19.

V is TRBV7-9 and J is TRBJ2-2; D remains ambiguous. Per germline, CDR1 SEHNR and CDR2 FQNEAQ (reference sequence). This CDR3 comprises 16 residues. Deletions cut 3 bases from V and 6 bases from J, with 17 bases between. CDR3 in amino acids: CASSLVKWATAGELFF. CDR3 DNA sequence: TGTGCCAGCAGCTTGGTGAAATGGGCGACGGCCGGGGAGCTGTTTTTT.

The chain has TRBV9 and TRBJ2-1, with a weak D call TRBD2 (6 bases). Germline CDR1 SGDLS, CDR2 YYNGEE. The length of the CDR3 is 16 residues. V was trimmed by 3 bases and J by 2 bases, leaving 15 bases between them. CDR3 amino acids: CASSGRTTSPYNEQFF. CDR3 in DNA: TGTGCCAGCAGCGGGCGGACGACTAGTCCCTACAATGAGCAGTTCTTC.

CDR3 nucleotides: TGCGCCAGCAGTGTCGGGAGGGGCCGGGGTGAGCAGTTCTTC. As protein: CASSVGRGRGEQFF. The rearrangement joins TRBV10-1 to TRBJ2-1, with 8 bases matching TRBD2. V lost 4 bases and J lost 9; bases outside the gene matches: 8. CDR1 WNHNN and CDR2 SYGVQD come from the germline V gene (reference sequence). This CDR3 has 14 residues.

On this clone: This sample includes further DNA sequences coding for the same CDR3. The V and J genes are TRBV3-1 (or the pseudogene TRBV3-2) and TRBJ1-5; tentative D call: TRBD1 (6 bases). Germline CDR1 is LGHDT and CDR2 is YNNKEL (reference sequence). The CDR3 runs to 15 residues. V was cut by 0 bases and J by 7 bases, with 13 bases left in between. The CDR3 nucleotides are TGTGCCAGCAGCCAAGATGGAACAGGGCGCCAGCCCCAGCATTTT. It encodes CASSQDGTGRQPQHF.

The rearrangement uses TRBV5-1 and TRBJ1-2, with TRBD1 matching 8 bases. The junction had 7 bases not matched to a gene; V was cut back by 4 bases and J by 2 bases. The CDR3 spans 15 residues. Germline assignment: CDR1 SGHRS and CDR2 YFSETQ. The DNA of the CDR3 is TGCGCCAGCAGCATAGGACAGGGTCGGAACTATGGCTACACCTTC. It translates to CASSIGQGRNYGYTF.

This clone was recorded only once. A read error may account for a junction end that differs from germline. The J gene is TRBJ2-2, the V gene TRBV6-1, with D unresolved. The germline CDR1 and CDR2 sequences are MNHNS and SASEGT. The CDR3 contains 13 residues. CDR3 protein: CASSEVSTGELFF. The CDR3 region has the DNA TGTGCCAGCAGCGAAGTTAGCACCGGGGAGCTGTTTTTT.

V usage is TRBV19 and J usage is TRBJ1-1; D might be TRBD1 (5 bases). Trimming removed 5 bases at V and 1 base at J, with 23 bases between. Germline V lookup: CDR1 LNHDA, CDR2 SQIVND (reference sequence). The CDR3 contains 18 residues. The CDR3 nucleotides are TGTGCCAGTAGTCCATTTGGGGGGACCCGGCCTCGGAACACTGAAGCTTTCTTT. Its protein product is CASSPFGGTRPRNTEAFF.

The V gene is TRBV10-1, the J gene TRBJ2-7; 8 bases agree with TRBD2. The CDR3 has 16 amino acids. The J segment lost 0 bases and the V segment lost 7 bases, leaving 11 bases of the junction unmatched. CDR1 and CDR2 (germline): WNHNN, SYGVQD (reference sequence). The CDR3 DNA reads TGCGCCAGCATCCAAGGACTAGCCCTGAGCTCCTACGAGCAGTACTTC. This sequence encodes CASIQGLALSSYEQYF.

This clone was recorded a few times. Other DNA variants within this sample encode the same CDR3. This sequence joins TRBV3-1 (or the pseudogene TRBV3-2) and TRBJ2-5; 9 positions match TRBD2. Trimming took 11 bases from V and 7 from J; bases not matched to a gene: 14. CDR3 length: 14 residues. Germline values: CDR1 LGHDT, CDR2 YNNKEL (reference sequence). The CDR3 DNA sequence: TGTGCCCGCCAACGGGCGGGGGGGGCGGGGACCCAGTACTTC. This codes for CARQRAGGAGTQYF.

The rearrangement uses TRBV29-1 and TRBJ1-4, with TRBD1 as a possible D gene (5 bases). V lost 4 bases and J lost 7, with 13 bases in between. The CDR3 is 13 residues long. In germline, CDR1 is SQVTM, CDR2 ANQGSEA. The CDR3: CSVADSFREKLFF. Here the CDR3 DNA reads TGCAGCGTTGCCGACAGTTTCCGTGAAAAACTGTTTTTT.

This clone was counted only a few times. The chain employs TRBV27 and TRBJ1-4; no clear D. Germline V gene data show CDR1 as MNHEY and CDR2 as SMNVEV (reference sequence). Trimming stripped 6 bases from V and 5 bases from J, with 16 bases between. This CDR3 comprises 15 residues. For the CDR3, the DNA is TGTGCCAGCAGGGCAGGTATCATTTCCAATGAAAAACTGTTTTTT. Translation: CASRAGIISNEKLFF.

Details on this clone: Possible read error: a much larger clone is one base away. The rearrangement links TRBV10-3 to TRBJ2-7; 9 bases align to TRBD1. The ends lost 6 bases at V and 0 bases at J; junction bases unmatched: 3. CDR1 is ENHRY and CDR2 is SYGVKD in the germline V gene. CDR3 length equals 14 residues. This chain's CDR3 is CAISGQGSSYEQYF. The CDR3 coding sequence is TGTGCCATCAGCGGACAGGGGAGCTCCTACGAGCAGTACTTC.

The chain has TRBV19 and TRBJ1-5; 11 bases fit TRBD1. V lost 1 base and J lost 7; bases outside the gene matches: 6. The CDR3 loop spans 16 amino acids. The germline CDR1 and CDR2 sequences are LNHDA and SQIVND (reference sequence). The CDR3 bases are TGTGCCAGTAGTATAGTCGGGGACAGGGGGGGCCAGCCCCAGCATTTT. This sequence encodes CASSIVGDRGGQPQHF.

The chain combines TRBV14 with TRBJ1-3; 9 bases align to TRBD1. The CDR3 length is 18 residues. Germline-derived CDR1 and CDR2 are SGHDN and FVKESK. The ends lost 4 bases at V and 0 bases at J; junction bases unmatched: 10. In DNA form, the CDR3 reads TGTGCCAGCAGCCTATTTACCGGACAGGGGAGCTCTGGAAACACCATATATTTT. Protein sequence: CASSLFTGQGSSGNTIYF.

This clone was counted a single time. The chain carries TRBV15 and TRBJ2-7, with TRBD2 identical over 7 bases. The trim removed 0 bases at V and 0 bases at J, leaving 2 bases unmatched. This CDR3 is built from 15 residues. Germline V gene lookup returns CDR1 LNHNV and CDR2 YYDKDF (reference sequence). The CDR3 is CATSREGGNSYEQYF. CDR3 bases: TGTGCCACCAGCAGAGAGGGAGGGAACTCCTACGAGCAGTACTTC.

The chain joins TRBV19 to TRBJ2-3; 7 nucleotides align to TRBD2. V dropped 6 bases and J dropped 3; count of bases not matched to a gene: 9. The CDR3 sequence is 15 residues long. Germline CDR1 LNHDA, CDR2 SQIVND (reference sequence). The chain's CDR3 is CASSEGLSLTDTQYF. The DNA of the CDR3 is TGTGCCAGTAGCGAGGGACTATCTTTGACAGATACGCAGTATTTT.

This clone was seen a few times. The V gene is TRBV4-1, the J gene TRBJ2-2, with D possibly TRBD2 on 5 matching bases. The CDR3 length is 16 residues. Trimming pared 0 bases from V and 1 base from J, leaving 9 bases between. CDR1 is MGHRA, CDR2 YSYEKL, per germline. The CDR3, as DNA: TGCGCCAGCAGCCAAGATGAGGGATGGAACACCGGGGAGCTGTTTTTT. It yields the protein CASSQDEGWNTGELFF.

This sequence joins TRBV15 and TRBJ2-7; 8 bases line up with TRBD1. J lost 7 bases, V lost 0 bases, and 11 bases had no gene match. Germline CDR1 and CDR2: LNHNV and YYDKDF (reference sequence). The CDR3 is made up of 16 amino acids. As DNA, the CDR3 is TGTGCCACCAGCAGAGAATGGGACAGGCCGCTTAAAGAGCAGTACTTC. Translation: CATSREWDRPLKEQYF.